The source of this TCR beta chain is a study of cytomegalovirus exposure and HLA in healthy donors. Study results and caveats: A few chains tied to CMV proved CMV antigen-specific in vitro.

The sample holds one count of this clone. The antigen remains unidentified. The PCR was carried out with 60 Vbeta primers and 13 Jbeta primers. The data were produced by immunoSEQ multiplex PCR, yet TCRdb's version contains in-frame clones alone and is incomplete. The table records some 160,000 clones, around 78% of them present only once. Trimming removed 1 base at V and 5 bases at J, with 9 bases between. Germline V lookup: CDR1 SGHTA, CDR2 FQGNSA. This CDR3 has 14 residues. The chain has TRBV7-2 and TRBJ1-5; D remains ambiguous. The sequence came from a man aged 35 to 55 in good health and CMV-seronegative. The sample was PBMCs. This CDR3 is CASSLVRRDQPQHF. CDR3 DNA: TGTGCCAGCAGCTTAGTGCGACGGGATCAGCCCCAGCATTTT.